This T cell receptor beta chain comes out of a study of T cell repertoires in cytomegalovirus infection. Study-level background: A matching HLA type, together with CMV infection, was signaled by public TCR beta signatures. Study-wide findings and caveats: The ex vivo response showed dominance by HLA-C-restricted CMV-specific TCR beta clonotypes.

A single record per CDR3 protein comes from TCRdb applying MiXCR to the reads. The sample consists of about 480,000 distinct CDR3 sequences, around 30% of them appearing once. With regard to this clonotype: The target antigen is unknown.

The TCR originated in a human donor in good health (CMV status not recorded). Some clones in this sample may be carry-over from other donors' samples. Source: cultured PBMCs, taken from culture after CMV antigen stimulation.

This chain's CDR3 is CASSPGTSGSLTDTQYF. The CDR3 region has the DNA TGTGCCAGCAGCCCTGGGACTAGCGGGAGCCTAACGGATACGCAGTATTTT. The chain employs TRBV7-9 and TRBJ2-3, with TRBD2 matching over 14 bases. Looked up from germline, CDR1 is SEHNR and CDR2 is FQNEAQ (reference sequence). The J segment lost 6 bases and the V segment lost 5 bases, leaving 10 bases of the junction unmatched. The CDR3 covers 17 residues.